Listed here are 3 T cell receptor beta chains from one sample, sequenced in a study of B cell selection in AIRE deficiency. Generated by immunoSEQ multiplex PCR, the TCRdb table keeps only in-frame clones and is missing some. The sample holds fewer than 30,000 clones, around 95% seen once. Conventional CD4 T cells were sorted as CD4+CD127+ cells. The specimen was CD4+CD127+ conventional T cells sorted from PBMCs. These receptors all come from a human donor in good health.

The V call is TRBV28, the J call TRBJ1-3; D might be TRBD1 (6 bases). Germline-derived CDR1 and CDR2 are MDHEN and SYDVKM. V gave up 6 bases and J gave up 4 bases, with 13 bases separating them. This CDR3 contains 14 residues. Written as DNA, the CDR3 is TGTGCCAGCAGATCACAGGGAGGGGGAAACACCATATATTTT. This codes for CASRSQGGGNTIYF. The whole variable domain, filled in from reference TRBV28 and TRBJ1-3, reads DVKVTQSSRYLVKRTGEKVFLECVQDMDHENMFWYRQDPGLGLRLIYFSYDVKMKEKGDIPEGYSVSREKKERFSLILESASTNQTSMYLCASRSQGGGNTIYFGEGSWLTVV.

The chain couples TRBV6-5 to TRBJ1-1, with D possibly TRBD1 on 5 matching bases. V dropped 0 bases and J dropped 0 bases, with 5 bases sitting between them. Per the germline V gene, CDR1 is MNHEY and CDR2 is SVGAGI. The CDR3 totals 14 residues. The DNA of the CDR3 is TGTGCCAGCAGTTACTCAGGGGTGAACACTGAAGCTTTCTTT. This encodes CASSYSGVNTEAFF.

The chain joins TRBV11-2 to TRBJ2-3; no reliable D call. CDR1 is SGHAT and CDR2 is FQNNGV in the germline V gene. Trimming took 4 bases from V and 2 from J, leaving 10 bases between them. The CDR3 is 14 residues long. The chain's CDR3 is CASSSGSLTDTQYF. The CDR3 DNA sequence: TGTGCCAGCAGCTCCGGGTCCCTCACAGATACGCAGTATTTT.